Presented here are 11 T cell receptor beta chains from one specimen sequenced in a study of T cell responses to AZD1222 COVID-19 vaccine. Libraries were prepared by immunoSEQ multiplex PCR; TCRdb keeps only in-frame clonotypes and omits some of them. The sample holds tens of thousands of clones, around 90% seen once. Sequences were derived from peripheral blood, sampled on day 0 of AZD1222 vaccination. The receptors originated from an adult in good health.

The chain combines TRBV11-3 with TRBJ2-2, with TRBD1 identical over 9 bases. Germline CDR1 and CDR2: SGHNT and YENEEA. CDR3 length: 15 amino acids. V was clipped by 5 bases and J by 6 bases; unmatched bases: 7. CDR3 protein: CASSPGTGRSGELFF. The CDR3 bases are TGTGCCAGCAGCCCAGGGACAGGGAGGTCCGGGGAGCTGTTTTTT.

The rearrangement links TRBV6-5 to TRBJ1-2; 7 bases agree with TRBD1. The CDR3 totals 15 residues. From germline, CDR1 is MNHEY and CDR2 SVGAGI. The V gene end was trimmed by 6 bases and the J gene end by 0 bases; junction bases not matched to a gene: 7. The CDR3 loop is CASSPTGEANYGYTF. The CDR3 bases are TGTGCCAGCAGCCCAACAGGGGAAGCTAACTATGGCTACACCTTC.

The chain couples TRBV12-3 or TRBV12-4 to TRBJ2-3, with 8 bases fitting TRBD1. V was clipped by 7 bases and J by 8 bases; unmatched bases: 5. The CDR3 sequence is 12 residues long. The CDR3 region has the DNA TGTGCCAGCACCACAGGGGGAGGTACGCAGTATTTT. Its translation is CASTTGGGTQYF.

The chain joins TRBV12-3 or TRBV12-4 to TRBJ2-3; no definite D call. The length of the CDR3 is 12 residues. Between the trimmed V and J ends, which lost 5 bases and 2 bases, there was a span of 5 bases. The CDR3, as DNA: TGTGCCAGCAGTCAGTACACAGATACGCAGTATTTT. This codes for CASSQYTDTQYF.

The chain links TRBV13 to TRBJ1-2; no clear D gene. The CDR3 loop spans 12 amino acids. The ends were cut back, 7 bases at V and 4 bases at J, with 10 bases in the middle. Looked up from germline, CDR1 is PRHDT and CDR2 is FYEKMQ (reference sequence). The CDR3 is CASTEDLYGYTF. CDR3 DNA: TGTGCCAGCACCGAGGACCTCTATGGCTACACCTTC.

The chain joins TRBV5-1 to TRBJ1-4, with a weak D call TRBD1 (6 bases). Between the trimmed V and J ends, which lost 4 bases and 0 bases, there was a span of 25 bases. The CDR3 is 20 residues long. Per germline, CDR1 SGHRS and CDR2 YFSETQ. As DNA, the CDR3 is TGCGCCAGCAGCAACCGGAACAGGGAACAACATGACGCAACTAATGAAAAACTGTTTTTT. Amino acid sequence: CASSNRNREQHDATNEKLFF.

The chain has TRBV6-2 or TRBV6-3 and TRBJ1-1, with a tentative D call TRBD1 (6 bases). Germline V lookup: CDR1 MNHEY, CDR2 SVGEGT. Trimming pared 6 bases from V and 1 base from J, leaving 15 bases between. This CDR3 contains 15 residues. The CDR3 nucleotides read TGTGCCAGCAGCGCTTGGGGGCAGGGGAACACTGAAGCTTTCTTT. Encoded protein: CASSAWGQGNTEAFF.

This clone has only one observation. The CDR3 loop is CASSFFPTGSNEKLFF. CDR3 DNA sequence: TGTGCCAGTAGTTTTTTTCCGACAGGTTCTAATGAAAAACTGTTTTTT. The chain carries TRBV19 and TRBJ1-4; a weak D match, TRBD1 (6 bases). V lost 5 bases and J 3 bases, leaving 16 bases between the germline ends. Germline V CDR1 and CDR2: LNHDA, SQIVND (reference sequence). The CDR3 has 16 amino acids.

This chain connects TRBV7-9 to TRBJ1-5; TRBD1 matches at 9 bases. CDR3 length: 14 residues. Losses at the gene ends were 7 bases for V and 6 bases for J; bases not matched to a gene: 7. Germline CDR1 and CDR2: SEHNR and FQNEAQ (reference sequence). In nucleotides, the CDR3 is TGTGCCAGCACCTCCGGGACAGGGAGTCAGCCCCAGCATTTT. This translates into CASTSGTGSQPQHF. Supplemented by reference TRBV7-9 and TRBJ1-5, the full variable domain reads DTGVSQNPRHKITKRGQNVTFRCDPISEHNRLYWYRQTLGQGPEFLTYFQNEAQLEKSRLLSDRFSAERPKGSFSTLEIQRTEQGDSAMYLCASTSGTGSQPQHFGDGTRLSIL.

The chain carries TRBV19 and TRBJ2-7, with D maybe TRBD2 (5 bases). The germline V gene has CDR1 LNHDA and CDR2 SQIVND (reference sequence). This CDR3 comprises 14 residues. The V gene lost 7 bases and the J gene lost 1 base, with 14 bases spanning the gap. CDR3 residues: CASMGGGGSYEQYF. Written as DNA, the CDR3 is TGTGCCAGTATGGGTGGAGGAGGTTCCTACGAGCAGTACTTC.

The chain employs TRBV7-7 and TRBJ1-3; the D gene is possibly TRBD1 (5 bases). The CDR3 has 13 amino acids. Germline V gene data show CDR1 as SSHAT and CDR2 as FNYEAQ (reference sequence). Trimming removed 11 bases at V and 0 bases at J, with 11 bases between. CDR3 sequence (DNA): TGTGCCGTAGGGGAAGGCTCTGGAAACACCATATATTTT. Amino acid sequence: CAVGEGSGNTIYF.